The rows below give T cell receptor beta chains drawn from one sample of a study of OX40 agonist ivuxolimab in advanced cancers. Assay: immunoSEQ multiplex PCR; the TCRdb copy retains only in-frame clones and omits some. The repertoire holds approximately 82,000 clones, with approximately 84% as singletons. The sequencing used CD4+ or CD8+ T cells sorted from blood, collected in a trial of the OX40 agonist ivuxolimab. Every receptor here comes from an adult with an advanced solid tumor such as melanoma, head and neck, liver or kidney cancer. CDR3s include the opening cysteine and the closing phenylalanine or tryptophan. A D gene is named only where the DNA matches it firmly. Where a row states a size, it is once, few, many or the class of an expanded clone; other rows omit it.

abundance,d_gene,j_gene,v_gene,CDR3aa,CDR3nt
-,-,TRBJ1-2,TRBV7-9,CASSLVLTTGSSKRF,TGTGCCAGCAGCTTAGTGTTAACCACCGGGAGCTCTAAACGTTTC
-,-,TRBJ1-2,TRBV21-1,CASSKVLWGGSGYTF,TGTGCCAGCAGCAAGGTCCTGTGGGGGGGCTCTGGCTACACCTTC
-,-,TRBJ2-5,TRBV7-8,CASSQSRRLQETQYF,TGTGCCAGCAGCCAATCCCGACGTCTACAAGAGACCCAGTACTTC
-,-,TRBJ1-2,TRBV30,CAWSTPSATNYGYTF,TGTGCCTGGAGTACCCCCTCGGCCACGAACTATGGCTACACCTTC
-,-,TRBJ2-6,TRBV4-3,CASSQVGGAGANVLTF,TGCGCCAGCAGCCAAGTCGGGGGAGCTGGGGCCAACGTCCTGACTTTC
-,-,TRBJ2-5,TRBV12-5,CASGLVPGETQYF,TGTGCTAGTGGTTTGGTTCCAGGGGAGACCCAGTACTTC
-,-,TRBJ1-1,TRBV10-2,CASGAQTGMAFF,TGCGCCAGCGGGGCCCAAACAGGGATGGCTTTCTTT
few,-,TRBJ1-6,TRBV19,CASSIGGGDSPLHF,TGTGCCAGTAGTATCGGGGGAGGGGATTCACCCCTCCACTTT
few,-,TRBJ2-5,TRBV6-5,CASSPRVQVRQTQYF,TGTGCCAGCAGCCCGAGAGTCCAGGTTCGGCAGACCCAGTACTTC
few,-,TRBJ1-2,TRBV2,CASTWGAGGYTF,TGTGCCAGCACTTGGGGGGCGGGTGGCTACACCTTC
-,TRBD1,TRBJ1-4,TRBV5-1,CASRSGTGATNEKLFF,TGCGCCAGCAGATCCGGGACAGGGGCAACTAATGAAAAACTGTTTTTT
-,-,TRBJ2-1,TRBV7-2,CASSLGPDNEQFF,TGTGCCAGCAGCTTAGGACCCGACAATGAGCAGTTCTTC
-,-,TRBJ2-5,TRBV19,CASSRRGVETQYF,TGTGCCAGTAGTAGAAGGGGGGTAGAGACCCAGTACTTC
-,-,TRBJ1-1,TRBV4-2,CASSLLTGGTEAFF,TGTGCCAGCAGCCTTTTGACAGGTGGCACTGAAGCTTTCTTT
-,TRBD2,TRBJ2-2,TRBV10-3,CAITNRELAGGYTGELFF,TGTGCCATCACCAACAGGGAACTAGCGGGAGGGTACACCGGGGAGCTGTTTTTT
-,TRBD2,TRBJ2-1,TRBV19,CAVTSGFQGEQFF,TGTGCCGTCACTAGCGGCTTCCAAGGGGAGCAGTTCTTC
-,-,TRBJ2-2,TRBV11-2,CASSFLQGGDTGELFF,TGTGCCAGCAGCTTTCTCCAGGGGGGGGACACCGGGGAGCTGTTTTTT
few,-,TRBJ1-3,TRBV2,CASSTTEAGNTIYF,TGTGCCAGCAGTACGACAGAAGCCGGAAACACCATATATTTT
-,-,TRBJ1-2,TRBV29-1,CSVLEQLNYGYTF,TGCAGCGTTTTGGAACAGCTTAACTATGGCTACACCTTC
-,TRBD1,TRBJ1-1,TRBV2,CASSLLTGGEAEAFF,TGTGCCAGCAGCCTACTGACAGGGGGCGAGGCTGAAGCTTTCTTT
-,TRBD2,TRBJ2-1,TRBV29-1,CSVPTSGGYSYNEQFF,TGCAGCGTTCCGACTAGCGGGGGATACTCCTACAATGAGCAGTTCTTC
-,-,TRBJ2-7,TRBV6-1,CASSDGGRGGLSSEQYF,TGTGCCAGCAGTGATGGGGGGAGAGGGGGACTTTCATCCGAGCAGTACTTC
-,-,TRBJ2-2,TRBV11-2,CASSLIGIQPGTGELFF,TGTGCCAGCAGCTTAATCGGCATTCAACCCGGCACCGGGGAGCTGTTTTTT
-,-,TRBJ2-7,TRBV6-5,CASSTQTEYEQYF,TGTGCCAGCAGTACACAGACGGAGTACGAGCAGTACTTC
few,-,TRBJ1-1,TRBV19,CASSIDVAGDTEAFF,TGTGCCAGTAGTATAGACGTCGCCGGGGACACTGAAGCTTTCTTT
-,TRBD1,TRBJ2-3,TRBV19,CASRPIPGQGRTDTQYF,TGTGCCAGTAGACCAATTCCGGGACAGGGACGCACAGATACGCAGTATTTT
once,TRBD2,TRBJ2-3,TRBV7-2,CASRRSAGVEDTQYF,TGTGCCAGCAGAAGGTCAGCGGGAGTGGAAGATACGCAGTATTTT
-,-,TRBJ2-7,TRBV30,CAWRRAVGDSFF,TGTGCCTGGAGGCGTGCAGTAGGGGATTCCTTCTTC
-,-,TRBJ2-7,TRBV11-3,CASSLGGDSFSEQYF,TGTGCCAGCAGCTTAGGGGGGGACAGTTTCTCCGAGCAGTACTTC
-,-,TRBJ2-7,TRBV12-5,CASGLGFRVFYSYEQYF,TGTGCTAGTGGTTTGGGATTCCGGGTCTTTTACTCCTACGAGCAGTACTTC
-,TRBD1,TRBJ1-5,TRBV6-5,CASSYLGQGGQPQHF,TGTGCCAGCAGTTACTTGGGACAGGGAGGTCAGCCCCAGCATTTT
few,-,TRBJ1-2,TRBV7-9,CASSLSPDPEGYTF,TGTGCCAGCAGCTTATCGCCAGACCCGGAAGGCTACACCTTC
-,-,TRBJ1-1,TRBV7-9,CASSRTGNTEAFF,TGTGCCAGCAGCCGGACGGGGAACACTGAAGCTTTCTTT
-,-,TRBJ2-1,TRBV2,CASGDASGYNEQFF,TGTGCCAGCGGGGATGCGTCTGGCTACAATGAGCAGTTCTTC
-,-,TRBJ1-5,TRBV9,CASSVDEGQPQHF,TGTGCCAGCAGCGTAGACGAGGGTCAGCCCCAGCATTTT
-,-,TRBJ2-7,TRBV28,CASRSRHYEQYF,TGTGCCAGCAGATCCAGACACTACGAGCAGTACTTC